The T cell receptor beta chain described here comes from a study of T cells in Graves' hyperthyroidism and ophthalmopathy (dated by TCRdb to the late 2010s). For the wider study: Peripheral blood samples were taken at initial diagnosis, before any treatment was given. A discovery cohort of approximately 97 patients, 43 with Graves' ophthalmopathy and fewer than 65 with stable Graves' hyperthyroidism, was used to find distinguishing TCR V-J signatures. Thyroid tissue and blood T-cell repertoires from about six Graves' hyperthyroidism patients were also compared in the study. According to the paper, TCR Vbeta CDR3 sequencing was carried out on some 130 peripheral blood samples, which came from fewer than 50 ophthalmopathy, around 75 hyperthyroidism and around 17 progressor patients. Prospective prediction of ophthalmopathy was tested in an independent validation cohort of under 20 hyperthyroidism patients and roughly 16 patients who later progressed to ophthalmopathy. After blood sampling, hyperthyroidism patients were treated with methimazole at a starting dose of 30 mg daily, and ophthalmopathy patients were treated with high-dose intravenous methylprednisolone. The approximately 90 discovery patients were divided at random into training and test sets in a 7:3 ratio.

Ophthalmopathy patients had moderately to severely active disease, with a Clinical Activity Score of 3 or more, a NOSPECS grade of 4 or more, and a disease duration of less than 3 months. The study excluded patients with uncontrolled infections, other autoimmune diseases, pregnancy or lactation. Clinical symptoms, serum thyroxine and TRAb, thyroid ultrasound, and orbital computed tomography formed the basis for the diagnoses. PBMCs were separated from approximately 10 ml of fresh peripheral blood using Ficoll-Paque density gradient centrifugation. Total RNA was extracted with Trizol reagent, and quality was checked on an Agilent 2100 Bioanalyzer. Results and caveats for the whole study, not just this receptor: No statistical method was used to set the sample size in advance, and investigators knew the group allocation. In validation, the model predicted progression to ophthalmopathy with approximately 69% sensitivity and roughly 75% specificity, a median of about six months before onset. Most expanded thyroid clonotypes (frequency above 0.001) were also detected in blood, suggesting blood repertoires may reflect thyroid immune responses. A 13 V-J signature model separated ophthalmopathy from stable hyperthyroidism, with around 88% sensitivity and about 81% specificity in cross-validation and 80%/75% in testing.

CDR1 and CDR2 were assigned from the germline V gene (reference sequence) as LNHNV and YYDKDF. Cut back by 8 bases and 5 bases, the V and J ends lie 12 bases apart. There are 12 amino acids in the CDR3, from cysteine to phenylalanine inclusive. Only CDR3 DNA is held: 36 bases, read in frame from base 1. TCR beta CDR3 regions were amplified from RNA transcripts. The TCR CDR3 was subjected to a first round of RT-PCR using the HTBI primer set and the Qiagen OneStep RT-PCR kit. A second multiplex PCR round built the libraries, followed by size selection and purification. Libraries were sequenced paired-end with 100 bp reads on an Illumina HiSeq2000. The authors' pipeline ran thus. Raw data were processed with SOAPnuke, discarding reads with adapters, uncalled bases, mean Phred below 15, or no exact constant-primer or identifier match. COPE v1.2.5 was used to merge the high-quality paired reads, and each unique nucleotide sequence was defined as a clonotype. MiTCR v1.1 was used to align the clonotypes against IMGT TRBV, TRBD and TRBJ reference segments. The analysis included only V-J combinations with a frequency above 0.0001, which together covered around 99% of the repertoires. A TCS score was defined as the ratio of F50 (clonal expansion) to E x V (chaos), with BLOSUM62-based TCRdist applied between CDR3 peptides within each V-J. Welch's t-statistics and random forest reduced 500 to 650 V-J features to around 14, which were used in a naive Bayes classifier (R e1071). Using fastp at Q25 and MiXCR, TCRdb reprocessed the public reads and kept productive beta chains. CDR3 protein duplicates are merged, each entry listing the most common genes and DNA. The authors' filters were not applied to this entry. Here the sample has some 570,000 distinct CDR3 sequences; over 12% occur a single time. The top ten clonotypes cover roughly 7% of the sample.

This clonotype was recorded many times. There is no known antigen for this receptor. Base qualities are not recorded, but no much larger clone differs from it by a single base. The clonotype comes from a woman under 30 with Graves' ophthalmopathy. The specimen was blood. The rearrangement joined TRBV15 to TRBJ2-5; the D gene is not confidently resolved. The nucleotide sequence reads as follows: TGTGCCACCGGTAGGGTTGCGGAGACCCAGTACTTC. Its protein product is CATGRVAETQYF.